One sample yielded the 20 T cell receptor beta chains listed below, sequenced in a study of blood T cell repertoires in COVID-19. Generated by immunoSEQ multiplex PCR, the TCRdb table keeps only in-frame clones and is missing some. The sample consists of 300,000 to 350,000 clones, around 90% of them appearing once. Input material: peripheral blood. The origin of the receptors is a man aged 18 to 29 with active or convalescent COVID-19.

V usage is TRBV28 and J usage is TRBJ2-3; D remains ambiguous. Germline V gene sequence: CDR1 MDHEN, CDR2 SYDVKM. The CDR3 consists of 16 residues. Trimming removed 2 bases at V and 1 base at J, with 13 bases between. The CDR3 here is CASSLKLTWGTDTQYF. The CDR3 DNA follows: TGTGCCAGCAGTTTAAAACTGACTTGGGGCACAGATACGCAGTATTTT. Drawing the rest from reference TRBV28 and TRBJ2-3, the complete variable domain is DVKVTQSSRYLVKRTGEKVFLECVQDMDHENMFWYRQDPGLGLRLIYFSYDVKMKEKGDIPEGYSVSREKKERFSLILESASTNQTSMYLCASSLKLTWGTDTQYFGPGTRLTVL.

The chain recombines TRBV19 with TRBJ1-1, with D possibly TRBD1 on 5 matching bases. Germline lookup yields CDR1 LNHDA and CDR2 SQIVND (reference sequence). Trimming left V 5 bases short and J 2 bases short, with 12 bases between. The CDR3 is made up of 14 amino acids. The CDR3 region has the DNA TGTGCCAGTAGTGGGGCCAGAACTAACACTGAAGCTTTCTTT. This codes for CASSGARTNTEAFF. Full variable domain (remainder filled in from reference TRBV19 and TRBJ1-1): DGGITQSPKYLFRKEGQNVTLSCEQNLNHDAMYWYRQDPGQGLRLIYYSQIVNDFQKGDIAEGYSVSREKKESFPLTVTSAQKNPTAFYLCASSGARTNTEAFFGQGTRLTVV.

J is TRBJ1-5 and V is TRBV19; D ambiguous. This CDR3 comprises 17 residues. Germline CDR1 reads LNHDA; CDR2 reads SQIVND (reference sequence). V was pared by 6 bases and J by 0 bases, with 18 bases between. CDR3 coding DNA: TGTGCCAGTAGCCCAACCAGAGGCAGATATAGCAATCAGCCCCAGCATTTT. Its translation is CASSPTRGRYSNQPQHF.

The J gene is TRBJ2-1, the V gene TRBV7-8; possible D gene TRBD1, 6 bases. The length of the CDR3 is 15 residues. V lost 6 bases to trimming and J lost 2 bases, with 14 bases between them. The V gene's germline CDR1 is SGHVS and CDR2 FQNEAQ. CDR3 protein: CASRVRQGPYNEQFF. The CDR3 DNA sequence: TGTGCCAGCAGGGTTCGGCAGGGGCCCTACAATGAGCAGTTCTTC.

The CDR3 loop reads CASSRGQGTEAFF. Written as DNA, the CDR3 is TGTGCCAGCAGCCGTGGACAGGGCACTGAAGCTTTCTTT. The V and J genes are TRBV4-2 and TRBJ1-1; 8 bases agree with TRBD1. Germline trimming cut 4 bases from V and 4 bases from J; bases unmatched to any gene: 2. CDR3 length: 13 residues. In germline, CDR1 is LGHNA, CDR2 YNFKEQ.

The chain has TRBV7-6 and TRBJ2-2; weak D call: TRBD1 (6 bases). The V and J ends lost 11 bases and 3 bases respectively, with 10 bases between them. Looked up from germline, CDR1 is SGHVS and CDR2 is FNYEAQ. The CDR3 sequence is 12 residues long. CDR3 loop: CAGAGDTGELFF. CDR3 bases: TGTGCCGGAGCAGGGGACACCGGGGAGCTGTTTTTT.

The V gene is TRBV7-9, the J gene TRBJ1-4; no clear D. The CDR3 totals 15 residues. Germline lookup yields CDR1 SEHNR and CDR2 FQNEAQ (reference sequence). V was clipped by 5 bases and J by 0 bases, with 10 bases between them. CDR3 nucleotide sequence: TGTGCCAGCAGCCAGGAATTTCCAACTAATGAAAAACTGTTTTTT. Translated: CASSQEFPTNEKLFF.

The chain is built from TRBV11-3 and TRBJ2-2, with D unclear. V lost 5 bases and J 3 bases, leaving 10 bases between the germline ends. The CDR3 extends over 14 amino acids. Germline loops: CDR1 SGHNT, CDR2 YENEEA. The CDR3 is CASSPLSDTGELFF. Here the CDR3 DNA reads TGTGCCAGCAGCCCCCTCTCCGACACCGGGGAGCTGTTTTTT.

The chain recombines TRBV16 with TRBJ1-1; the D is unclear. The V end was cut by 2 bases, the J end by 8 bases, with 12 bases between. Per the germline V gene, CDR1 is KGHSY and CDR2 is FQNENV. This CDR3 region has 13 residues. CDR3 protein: CASSQPGPTEAFF. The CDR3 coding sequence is TGTGCCAGCAGCCAACCAGGCCCCACGGAAGCTTTCTTT.

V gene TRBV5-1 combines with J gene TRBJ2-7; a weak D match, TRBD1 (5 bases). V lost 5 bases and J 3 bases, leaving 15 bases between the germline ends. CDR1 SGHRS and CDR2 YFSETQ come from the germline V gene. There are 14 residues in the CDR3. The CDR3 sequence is CASRFGPTDYEQYF. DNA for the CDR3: TGCGCCAGCAGGTTCGGGCCGACAGACTACGAGCAGTACTTC.

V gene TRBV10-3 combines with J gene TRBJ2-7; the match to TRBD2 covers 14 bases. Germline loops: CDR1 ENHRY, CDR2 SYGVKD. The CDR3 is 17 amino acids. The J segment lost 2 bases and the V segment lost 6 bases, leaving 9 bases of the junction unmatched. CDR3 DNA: TGTGCCATCAGCTCGCCCGGGACTAGCGGGAGAGCCTACGAGCAGTACTTC. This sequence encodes CAISSPGTSGRAYEQYF.

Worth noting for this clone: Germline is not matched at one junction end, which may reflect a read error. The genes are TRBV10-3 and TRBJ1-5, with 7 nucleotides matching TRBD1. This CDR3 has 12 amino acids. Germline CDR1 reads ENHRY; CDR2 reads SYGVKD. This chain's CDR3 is CAISGEGQSQDF. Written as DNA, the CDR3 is TGTGCCATCAGTGGTGAGGGACAGAGCCAAGATTTT.

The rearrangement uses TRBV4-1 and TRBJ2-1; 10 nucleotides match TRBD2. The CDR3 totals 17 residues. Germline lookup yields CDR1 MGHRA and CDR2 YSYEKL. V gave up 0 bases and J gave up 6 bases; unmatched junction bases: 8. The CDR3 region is CASSQDRSGGDPNEQFF. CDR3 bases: TGCGCCAGCAGCCAAGATCGAAGCGGGGGGGATCCCAATGAGCAGTTCTTC.

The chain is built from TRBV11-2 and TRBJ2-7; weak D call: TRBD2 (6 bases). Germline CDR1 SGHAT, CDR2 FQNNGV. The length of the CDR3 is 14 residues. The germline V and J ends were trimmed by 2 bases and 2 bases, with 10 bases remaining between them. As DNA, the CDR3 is TGTGCCAGCAGCTTAAGCGGCGGGACCTACGAGCAGTACTTC. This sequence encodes CASSLSGGTYEQYF.

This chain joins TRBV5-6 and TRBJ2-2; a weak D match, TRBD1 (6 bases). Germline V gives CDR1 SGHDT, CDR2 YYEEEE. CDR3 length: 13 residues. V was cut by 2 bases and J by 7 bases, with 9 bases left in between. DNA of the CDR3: TGTGCCAGCAGCTTCAGGGGTTTCGGGGAGCTGTTTTTT. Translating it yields CASSFRGFGELFF.

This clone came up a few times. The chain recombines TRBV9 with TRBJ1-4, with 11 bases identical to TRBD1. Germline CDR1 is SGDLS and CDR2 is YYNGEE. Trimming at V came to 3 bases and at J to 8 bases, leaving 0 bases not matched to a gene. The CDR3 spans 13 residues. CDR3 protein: CASSGTGGEKLFF. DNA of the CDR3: TGTGCCAGCAGCGGGACAGGGGGCGAAAAACTGTTTTTT.

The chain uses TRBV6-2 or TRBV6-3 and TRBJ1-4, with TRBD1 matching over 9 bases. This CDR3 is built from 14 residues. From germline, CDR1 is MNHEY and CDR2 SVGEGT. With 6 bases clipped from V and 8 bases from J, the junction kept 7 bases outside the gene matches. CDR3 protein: CASSTGGASEKLFF. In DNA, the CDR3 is TGTGCCAGCAGCACAGGGGGCGCCTCCGAAAAACTGTTTTTT.

The CDR3 loop reads CASSSLAGYEQYF. CDR3 coding DNA: TGTGCCAGCAGCTCTTTGGCAGGCTACGAGCAGTACTTC. V and J are TRBV7-6 and TRBJ2-7; D not certain. Trimming pared 4 bases from V and 3 bases from J, leaving 10 bases between. CDR3 length: 13 amino acids. Germline V CDR1 and CDR2: SGHVS, FNYEAQ.

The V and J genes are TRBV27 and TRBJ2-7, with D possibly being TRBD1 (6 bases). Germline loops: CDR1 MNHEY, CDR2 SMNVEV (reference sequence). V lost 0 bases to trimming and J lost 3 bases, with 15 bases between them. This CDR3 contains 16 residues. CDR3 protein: CASSLSLDRRIYEQYF. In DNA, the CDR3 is TGTGCCAGCAGTTTATCCTTAGACAGGAGAATCTACGAGCAGTACTTC.

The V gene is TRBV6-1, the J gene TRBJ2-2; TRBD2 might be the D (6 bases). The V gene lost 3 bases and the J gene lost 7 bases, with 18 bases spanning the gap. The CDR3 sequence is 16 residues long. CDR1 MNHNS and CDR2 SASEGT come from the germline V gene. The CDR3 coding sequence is TGTGCCAGCAGTGACCCGGAGGGTACGTACGACGGGGAGCTGTTTTTT. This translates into CASSDPEGTYDGELFF.